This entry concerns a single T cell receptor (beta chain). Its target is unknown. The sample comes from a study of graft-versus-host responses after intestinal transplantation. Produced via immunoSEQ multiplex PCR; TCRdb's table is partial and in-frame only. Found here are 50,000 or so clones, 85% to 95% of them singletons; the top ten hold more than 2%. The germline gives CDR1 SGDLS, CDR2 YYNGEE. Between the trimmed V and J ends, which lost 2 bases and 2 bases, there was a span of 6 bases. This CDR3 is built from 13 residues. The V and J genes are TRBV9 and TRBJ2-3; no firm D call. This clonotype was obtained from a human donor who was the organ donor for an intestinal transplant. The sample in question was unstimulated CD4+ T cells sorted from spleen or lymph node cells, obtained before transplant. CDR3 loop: CASSVSHTDTQYF. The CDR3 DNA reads TGTGCCAGCAGCGTTTCCCACACAGATACGCAGTATTTT.